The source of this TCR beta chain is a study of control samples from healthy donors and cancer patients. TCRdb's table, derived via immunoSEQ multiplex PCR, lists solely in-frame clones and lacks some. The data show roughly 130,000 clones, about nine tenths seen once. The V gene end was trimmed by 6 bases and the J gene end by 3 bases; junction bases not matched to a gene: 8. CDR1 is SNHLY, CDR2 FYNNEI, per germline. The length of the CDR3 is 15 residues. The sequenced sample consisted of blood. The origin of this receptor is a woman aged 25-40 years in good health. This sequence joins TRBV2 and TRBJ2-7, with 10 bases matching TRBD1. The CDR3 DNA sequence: TGTGCCAGCAGGAACTTGGGACAGGGGCACTACGAGCAGTACTTC. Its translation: CASRNLGQGHYEQYF.